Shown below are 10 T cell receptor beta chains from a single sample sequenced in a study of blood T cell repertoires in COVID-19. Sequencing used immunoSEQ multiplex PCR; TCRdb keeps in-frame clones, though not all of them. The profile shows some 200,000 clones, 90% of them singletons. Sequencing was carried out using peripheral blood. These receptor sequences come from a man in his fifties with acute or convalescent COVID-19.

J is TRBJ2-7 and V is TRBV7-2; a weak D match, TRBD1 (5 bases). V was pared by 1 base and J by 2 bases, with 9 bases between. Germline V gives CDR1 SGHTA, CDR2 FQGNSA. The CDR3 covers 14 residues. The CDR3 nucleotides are TGTGCCAGCAGCTTAGGACAGAGAGCCTACGAGCAGTACTTC. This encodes CASSLGQRAYEQYF.

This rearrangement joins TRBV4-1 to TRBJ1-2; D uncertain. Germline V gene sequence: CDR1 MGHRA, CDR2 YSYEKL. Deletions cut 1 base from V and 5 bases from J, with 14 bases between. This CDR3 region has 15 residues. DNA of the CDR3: TGCGCCAGCAGCCAAGGGGCAACTGCGGGGTATGGCTACACCTTC. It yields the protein CASSQGATAGYGYTF.

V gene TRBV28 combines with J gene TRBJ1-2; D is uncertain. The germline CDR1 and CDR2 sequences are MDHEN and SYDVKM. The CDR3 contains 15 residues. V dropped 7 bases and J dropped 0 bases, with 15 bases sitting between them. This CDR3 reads CASTTSPGTNYGYTF. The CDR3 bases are TGTGCCAGCACCACGTCCCCGGGAACTAACTATGGCTACACCTTC.

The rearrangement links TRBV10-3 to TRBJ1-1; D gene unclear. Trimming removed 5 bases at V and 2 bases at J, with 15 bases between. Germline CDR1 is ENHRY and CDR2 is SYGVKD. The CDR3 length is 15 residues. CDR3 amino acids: CAISKDRGLNTEAFF. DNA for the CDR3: TGTGCCATCAGTAAGGATCGGGGTCTTAACACTGAAGCTTTCTTT.

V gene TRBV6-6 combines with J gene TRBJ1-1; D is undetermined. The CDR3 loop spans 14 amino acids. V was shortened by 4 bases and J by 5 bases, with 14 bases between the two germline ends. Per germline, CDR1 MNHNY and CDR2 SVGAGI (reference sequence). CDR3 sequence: CASSSREGRTEAFF. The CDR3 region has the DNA TGTGCCAGCAGTTCCCGGGAAGGGCGTACTGAAGCTTTCTTT.

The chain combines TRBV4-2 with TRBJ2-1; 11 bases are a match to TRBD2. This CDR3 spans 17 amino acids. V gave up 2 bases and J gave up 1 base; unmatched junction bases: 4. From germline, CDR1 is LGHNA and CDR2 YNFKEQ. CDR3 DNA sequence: TGTGCCAGCAGCCAACCTAGCGGGGGGACGTCCTACAATGAGCAGTTCTTC. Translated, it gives CASSQPSGGTSYNEQFF.

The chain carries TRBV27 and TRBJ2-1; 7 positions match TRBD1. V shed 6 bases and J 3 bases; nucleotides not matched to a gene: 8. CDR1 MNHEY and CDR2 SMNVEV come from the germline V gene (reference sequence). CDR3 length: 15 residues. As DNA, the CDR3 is TGTGCCAGCAGCATTTTCAGGGGGATCTACAATGAGCAGTTCTTC. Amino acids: CASSIFRGIYNEQFF.

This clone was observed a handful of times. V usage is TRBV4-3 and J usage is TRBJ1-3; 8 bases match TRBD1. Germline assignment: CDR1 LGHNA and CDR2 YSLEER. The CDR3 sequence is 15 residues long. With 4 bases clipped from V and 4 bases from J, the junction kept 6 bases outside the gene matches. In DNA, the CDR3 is TGCGCCAGCAGCCCGCGGACAGGGAGAGGAAACACCATATATTTT. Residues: CASSPRTGRGNTIYF.

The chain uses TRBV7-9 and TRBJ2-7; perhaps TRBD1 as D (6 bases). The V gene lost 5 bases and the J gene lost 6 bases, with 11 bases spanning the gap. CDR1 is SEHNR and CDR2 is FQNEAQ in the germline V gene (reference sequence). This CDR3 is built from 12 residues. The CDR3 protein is CASSPQGSEQYV. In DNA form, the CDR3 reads TGTGCCAGCAGCCCCCAGGGGAGCGAGCAGTACGTC.

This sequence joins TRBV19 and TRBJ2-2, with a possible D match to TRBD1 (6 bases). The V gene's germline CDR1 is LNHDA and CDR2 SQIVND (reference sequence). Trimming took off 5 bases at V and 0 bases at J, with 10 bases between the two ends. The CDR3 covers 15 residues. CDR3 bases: TGTGCCAGTAGTCTGGGACACACGAACACCGGGGAGCTGTTTTTT. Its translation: CASSLGHTNTGELFF.